This record concerns one TCR beta chain sequence. Its antigen is not known. This entry comes from a study of T cell repertoires in cytomegalovirus infection. Turning to the study itself: Carrying CMV and the relevant HLA type showed in public TCR beta signatures.

Via MiXCR, TCRdb re-called the reads, giving one row per CDR3 protein. The sample holds hundreds of thousands of distinct CDR3 sequences, around a third seen once. Study conclusions and caveats: HLA-C-restricted CMV clonotypes gave the most frequent clonotype in two of eight donors.

V was trimmed by 4 bases and J by 8 bases, leaving 12 bases between them. This CDR3 has 13 amino acids. The V gene's germline CDR1 is MNHGY and CDR2 SAAAGT. The input for sequencing was cultured PBMCs, taken from culture after CMV antigen stimulation. The sequence was obtained from a human donor in good health (CMV status not recorded). Some clones in this sample may be carry-over from other donors' samples. This chain links TRBV6-8 with TRBJ1-5; a weak D match, TRBD1 (5 bases). This CDR3 reads CASSSGALEPQHF. The CDR3, as DNA: TGTGCCAGCAGTTCCGGGGCCCTAGAGCCCCAGCATTTT.